The source of this T cell receptor beta chain is a study of T cells in Graves' hyperthyroidism and ophthalmopathy. This clonotype has more than one count but fewer than ten. The TCR beta CDR3 regions underwent amplification using RNA transcripts as the source. Initially, a first-round RT-PCR of the TCR CDR3 employed the HTBI primer set. TCRdb called the multiplex PCR reads again in MiXCR, with one record for every CDR3 protein. The sample yields 550,000 to 850,000 distinct CDR3 sequences, roughly a sixth seen once. The CDR3 covers 16 residues. V lost 4 bases, J lost 0 bases, and 4 bases stayed unmatched. CDR1 is KGHSH, CDR2 LQKENI, per germline.

The rearrangement links TRBV18 to TRBJ1-3, with 9 bases that match TRBD1. The sequence came from a woman in her 50s with Graves' hyperthyroidism that later progressed to Graves' ophthalmopathy. The sequenced sample was blood. CDR3 in amino acids: CASSLSTGGSGNTIYF. Written as DNA, the CDR3 is TGTGCCAGCTCACTCTCGACAGGGGGCTCTGGAAACACCATATATTTT.